Here is one TCR beta chain with its context. Its target is unknown. The entry originates in a study of shared clonotypes between healthy human individuals. Findings and caveats of the study: Of the naive CD4 clonotypes, approximately 5% were shared across a few donors. Clonotype sharing levels among donors were expected to vary with sequencing depth. Exclusively blood specimens were collected; tissue repertoires likely differ.

The method was immunoSEQ multiplex PCR; TCRdb's version includes in-frame clones alone and lacks a portion of them. The sample has around 600,000 clones, roughly 98% seen once; the top ten hold 0.3%. Only CD45RO-negative cells positively selected for CCR7 counted as naive CD8 cells, so terminally differentiated effector memory CD45RA+ cells were excluded. The donors were adults (healthy and HIV-negative) with no recent acute infections or vaccinations. The CDR3 consists of 16 residues. Germline CDR1 is SEHNR and CDR2 is FQNEAQ (reference sequence). V shed 1 base and J 5 bases; nucleotides not matched to a gene: 7.

The chain employs TRBV7-9 and TRBJ2-5, with 10 bases that match TRBD2. The TCR was taken from a man younger than 40 in good health. Source material: naive CD8+ T cells sorted from blood. The CDR3 spells CASSLVLAGEDETQYF. The CDR3 DNA is TGTGCCAGCAGCTTAGTTCTAGCGGGAGAGGATGAGACCCAGTACTTC.